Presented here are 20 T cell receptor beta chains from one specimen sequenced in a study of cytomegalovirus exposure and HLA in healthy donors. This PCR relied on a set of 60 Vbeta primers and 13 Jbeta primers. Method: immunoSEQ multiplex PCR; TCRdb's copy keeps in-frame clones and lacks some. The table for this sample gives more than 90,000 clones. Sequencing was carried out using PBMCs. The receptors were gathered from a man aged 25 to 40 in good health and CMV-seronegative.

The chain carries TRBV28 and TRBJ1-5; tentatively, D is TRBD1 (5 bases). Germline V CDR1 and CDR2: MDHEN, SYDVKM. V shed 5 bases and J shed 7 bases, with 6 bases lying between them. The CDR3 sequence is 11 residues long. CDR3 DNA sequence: TGTGCCAGCAGTGGGGGGCAGCCCCAGCATTTT. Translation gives CASSGGQPQHF.

This chain's CDR3 is CASSVEGLAGGPAKNIQYF. The CDR3 nucleotides are TGTGCCAGCAGCGTAGAGGGACTAGCGGGGGGTCCGGCCAAAAACATTCAGTACTTC. The chain joins TRBV9 to TRBJ2-4, with 15 bases matching TRBD2. The CDR3 loop spans 19 amino acids. The V and J ends lost 0 bases and 1 base, in that order; junction bases with no gene match: 5. CDR1 is SGDLS, CDR2 YYNGEE, per germline.

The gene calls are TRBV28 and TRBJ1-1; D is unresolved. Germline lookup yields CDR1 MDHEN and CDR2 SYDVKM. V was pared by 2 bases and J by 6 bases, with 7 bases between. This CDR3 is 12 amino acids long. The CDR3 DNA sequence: TGTGCCAGCAGTTTACCGCAGTCTGAAGCTTTCTTT. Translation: CASSLPQSEAFF.

CDR3 loop: CASSFIGYEQYF. The CDR3 DNA reads TGTGCCAGCAGCTTTATCGGCTACGAGCAGTACTTC. The genes are TRBV7-2 and TRBJ2-7; D uncertain. Germline CDR1 is SGHTA and CDR2 is FQGNSA. With 3 bases removed from V and 3 bases from J, the gap between germline ends came to 6 bases. This CDR3 has 12 residues.

CDR3 in amino acids: CASSIRATNEKLFF. CDR3 DNA sequence: TGTGCCAGCAGTATTAGAGCAACTAATGAAAAACTGTTTTTT. The V gene is TRBV7-8, the J gene TRBJ1-4, with D unresolved. Trimming removed 6 bases at V and 0 bases at J, with 8 bases between. The length of the CDR3 is 14 residues. Per germline, CDR1 SGHVS and CDR2 FQNEAQ.

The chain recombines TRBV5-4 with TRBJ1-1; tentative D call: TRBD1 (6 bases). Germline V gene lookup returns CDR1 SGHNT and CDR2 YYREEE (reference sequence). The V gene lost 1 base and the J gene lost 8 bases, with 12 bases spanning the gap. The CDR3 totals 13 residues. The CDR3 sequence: CASSLQDSSEAFF. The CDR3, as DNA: TGTGCCAGCAGCTTGCAGGACAGCTCGGAAGCTTTCTTT.

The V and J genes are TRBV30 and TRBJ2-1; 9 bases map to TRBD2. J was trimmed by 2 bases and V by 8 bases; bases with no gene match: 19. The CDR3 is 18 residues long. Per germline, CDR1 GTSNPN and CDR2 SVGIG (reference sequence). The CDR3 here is CAGSGGSGGNLPYNEQFF. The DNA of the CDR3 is TGTGCCGGGTCAGGGGGTAGCGGGGGCAACCTTCCCTACAATGAGCAGTTCTTC.

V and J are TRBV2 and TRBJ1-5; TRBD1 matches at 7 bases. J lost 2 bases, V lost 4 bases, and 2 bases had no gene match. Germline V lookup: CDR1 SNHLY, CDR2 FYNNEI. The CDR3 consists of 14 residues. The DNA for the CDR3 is TGTGCCAGCAGTGGACAGGGAGGCAATCAGCCCCAGCATTTT. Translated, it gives CASSGQGGNQPQHF.

CDR3 protein: CASSYRSEGWNTEAFF. The CDR3 DNA follows: TGTGCCAGCAGTTACCGTAGTGAGGGATGGAACACTGAAGCTTTCTTT. The J gene is TRBJ1-1, the V gene TRBV6-5, with D uncertain. Germline CDR1 reads MNHEY; CDR2 reads SVGAGI. The ends were cut back, 2 bases at V and 1 base at J, with 14 bases in the middle. CDR3 length: 16 residues.

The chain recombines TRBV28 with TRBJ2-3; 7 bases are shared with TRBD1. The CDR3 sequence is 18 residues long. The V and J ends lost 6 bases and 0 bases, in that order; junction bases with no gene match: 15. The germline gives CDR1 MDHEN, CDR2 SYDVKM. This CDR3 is CASSTPNYRGPSTDTQYF. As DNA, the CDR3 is TGTGCCAGCAGCACCCCAAATTACAGGGGCCCTAGCACAGATACGCAGTATTTT.

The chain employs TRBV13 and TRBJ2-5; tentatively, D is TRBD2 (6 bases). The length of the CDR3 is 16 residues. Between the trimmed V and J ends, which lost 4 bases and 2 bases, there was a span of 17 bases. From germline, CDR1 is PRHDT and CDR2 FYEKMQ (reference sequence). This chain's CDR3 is CASSSSAGSGQETQYF. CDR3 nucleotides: TGTGCCAGCAGCTCCTCCGCGGGTAGCGGACAAGAGACCCAGTACTTC.

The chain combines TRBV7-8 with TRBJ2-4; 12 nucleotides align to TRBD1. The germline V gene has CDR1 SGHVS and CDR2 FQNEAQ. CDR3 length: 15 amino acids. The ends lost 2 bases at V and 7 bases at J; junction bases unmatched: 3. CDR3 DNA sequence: TGTGCCAGCAGCTTATTTGGGACAGGGGGCAACATTCAGTACTTC. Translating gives CASSLFGTGGNIQYF.

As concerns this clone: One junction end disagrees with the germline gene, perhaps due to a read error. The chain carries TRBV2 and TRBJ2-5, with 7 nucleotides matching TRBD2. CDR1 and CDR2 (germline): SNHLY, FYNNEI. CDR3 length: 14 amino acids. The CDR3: CASSRTSWGEAQYF. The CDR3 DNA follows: TGTGCCAGCAGTAGGACTAGTTGGGGAGAGGCCCAGTACTTC.

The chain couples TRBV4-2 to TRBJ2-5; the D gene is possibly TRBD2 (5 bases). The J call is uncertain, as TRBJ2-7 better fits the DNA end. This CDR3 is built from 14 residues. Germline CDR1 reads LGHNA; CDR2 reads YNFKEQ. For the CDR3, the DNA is TGTGCCAGCAGCCAAGGAGCGGATAACTACGAGCAGTACTTC. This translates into CASSQGADNYEQYF.

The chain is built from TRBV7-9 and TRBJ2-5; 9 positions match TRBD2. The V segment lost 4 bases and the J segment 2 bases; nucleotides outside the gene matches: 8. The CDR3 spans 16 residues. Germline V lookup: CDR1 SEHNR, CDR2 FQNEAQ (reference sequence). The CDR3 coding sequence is TGTGCCAGCAGCTATTGGGGTAGCGGGGGACAAGAGACCCAGTACTTC. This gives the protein CASSYWGSGGQETQYF.

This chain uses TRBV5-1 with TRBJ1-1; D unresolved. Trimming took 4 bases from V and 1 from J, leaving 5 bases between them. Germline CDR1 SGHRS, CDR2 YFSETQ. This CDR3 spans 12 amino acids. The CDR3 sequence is CASSRGNTEAFF. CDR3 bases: TGCGCCAGCAGCCGAGGGAACACTGAAGCTTTCTTT.

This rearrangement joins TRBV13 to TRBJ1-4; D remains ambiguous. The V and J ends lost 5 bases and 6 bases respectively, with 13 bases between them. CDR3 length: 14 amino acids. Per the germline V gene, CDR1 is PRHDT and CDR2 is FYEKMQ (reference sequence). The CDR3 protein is CASSAGSGYEKLFF. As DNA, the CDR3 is TGTGCCAGCAGCGCCGGGTCTGGATATGAAAAACTGTTTTTT.

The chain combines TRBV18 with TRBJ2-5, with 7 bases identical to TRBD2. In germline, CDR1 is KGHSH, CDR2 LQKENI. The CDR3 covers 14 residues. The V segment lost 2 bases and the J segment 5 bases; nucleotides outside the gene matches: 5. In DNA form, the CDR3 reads TGTGCCAGCTCACCATATACTAGCGAGGAGACCCAGTACTTC. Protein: CASSPYTSEETQYF.

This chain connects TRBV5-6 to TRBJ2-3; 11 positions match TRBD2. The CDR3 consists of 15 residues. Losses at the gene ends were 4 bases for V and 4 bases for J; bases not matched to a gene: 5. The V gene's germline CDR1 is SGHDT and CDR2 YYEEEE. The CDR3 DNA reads TGTGCCAGCAGCAGCGGACTAGCGGGTGCAGATACGCAGTATTTT. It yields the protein CASSSGLAGADTQYF.

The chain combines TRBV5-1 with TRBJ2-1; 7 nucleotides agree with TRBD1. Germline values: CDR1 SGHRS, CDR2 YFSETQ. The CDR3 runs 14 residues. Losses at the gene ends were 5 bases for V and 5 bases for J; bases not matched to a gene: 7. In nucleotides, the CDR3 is TGCGCCAGCAGGGTGGACAGGTTTAACAATGAGCAGTTCTTC. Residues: CASRVDRFNNEQFF. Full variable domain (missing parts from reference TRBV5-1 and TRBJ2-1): KAGVTQTPRYLIKTRGQQVTLSCSPISGHRSVSWYQQTPGQGLQFLFEYFSETQRNKGNFPGRFSGRQFSNSRSEMNVSTLELGDSALYLCASRVDRFNNEQFFGPGTRLTVL.